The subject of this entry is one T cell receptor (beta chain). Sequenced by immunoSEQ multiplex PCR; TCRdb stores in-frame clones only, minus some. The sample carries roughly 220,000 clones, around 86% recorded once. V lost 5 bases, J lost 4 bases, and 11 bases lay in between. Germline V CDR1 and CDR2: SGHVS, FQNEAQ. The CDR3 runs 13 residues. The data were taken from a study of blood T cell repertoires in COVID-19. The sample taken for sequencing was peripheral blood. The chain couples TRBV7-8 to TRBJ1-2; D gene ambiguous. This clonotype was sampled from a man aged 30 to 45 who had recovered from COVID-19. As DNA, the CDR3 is TGTGCCAGCAGCGCGAGGGAGGTCTATGGCTACACCTTC. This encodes CASSAREVYGYTF.